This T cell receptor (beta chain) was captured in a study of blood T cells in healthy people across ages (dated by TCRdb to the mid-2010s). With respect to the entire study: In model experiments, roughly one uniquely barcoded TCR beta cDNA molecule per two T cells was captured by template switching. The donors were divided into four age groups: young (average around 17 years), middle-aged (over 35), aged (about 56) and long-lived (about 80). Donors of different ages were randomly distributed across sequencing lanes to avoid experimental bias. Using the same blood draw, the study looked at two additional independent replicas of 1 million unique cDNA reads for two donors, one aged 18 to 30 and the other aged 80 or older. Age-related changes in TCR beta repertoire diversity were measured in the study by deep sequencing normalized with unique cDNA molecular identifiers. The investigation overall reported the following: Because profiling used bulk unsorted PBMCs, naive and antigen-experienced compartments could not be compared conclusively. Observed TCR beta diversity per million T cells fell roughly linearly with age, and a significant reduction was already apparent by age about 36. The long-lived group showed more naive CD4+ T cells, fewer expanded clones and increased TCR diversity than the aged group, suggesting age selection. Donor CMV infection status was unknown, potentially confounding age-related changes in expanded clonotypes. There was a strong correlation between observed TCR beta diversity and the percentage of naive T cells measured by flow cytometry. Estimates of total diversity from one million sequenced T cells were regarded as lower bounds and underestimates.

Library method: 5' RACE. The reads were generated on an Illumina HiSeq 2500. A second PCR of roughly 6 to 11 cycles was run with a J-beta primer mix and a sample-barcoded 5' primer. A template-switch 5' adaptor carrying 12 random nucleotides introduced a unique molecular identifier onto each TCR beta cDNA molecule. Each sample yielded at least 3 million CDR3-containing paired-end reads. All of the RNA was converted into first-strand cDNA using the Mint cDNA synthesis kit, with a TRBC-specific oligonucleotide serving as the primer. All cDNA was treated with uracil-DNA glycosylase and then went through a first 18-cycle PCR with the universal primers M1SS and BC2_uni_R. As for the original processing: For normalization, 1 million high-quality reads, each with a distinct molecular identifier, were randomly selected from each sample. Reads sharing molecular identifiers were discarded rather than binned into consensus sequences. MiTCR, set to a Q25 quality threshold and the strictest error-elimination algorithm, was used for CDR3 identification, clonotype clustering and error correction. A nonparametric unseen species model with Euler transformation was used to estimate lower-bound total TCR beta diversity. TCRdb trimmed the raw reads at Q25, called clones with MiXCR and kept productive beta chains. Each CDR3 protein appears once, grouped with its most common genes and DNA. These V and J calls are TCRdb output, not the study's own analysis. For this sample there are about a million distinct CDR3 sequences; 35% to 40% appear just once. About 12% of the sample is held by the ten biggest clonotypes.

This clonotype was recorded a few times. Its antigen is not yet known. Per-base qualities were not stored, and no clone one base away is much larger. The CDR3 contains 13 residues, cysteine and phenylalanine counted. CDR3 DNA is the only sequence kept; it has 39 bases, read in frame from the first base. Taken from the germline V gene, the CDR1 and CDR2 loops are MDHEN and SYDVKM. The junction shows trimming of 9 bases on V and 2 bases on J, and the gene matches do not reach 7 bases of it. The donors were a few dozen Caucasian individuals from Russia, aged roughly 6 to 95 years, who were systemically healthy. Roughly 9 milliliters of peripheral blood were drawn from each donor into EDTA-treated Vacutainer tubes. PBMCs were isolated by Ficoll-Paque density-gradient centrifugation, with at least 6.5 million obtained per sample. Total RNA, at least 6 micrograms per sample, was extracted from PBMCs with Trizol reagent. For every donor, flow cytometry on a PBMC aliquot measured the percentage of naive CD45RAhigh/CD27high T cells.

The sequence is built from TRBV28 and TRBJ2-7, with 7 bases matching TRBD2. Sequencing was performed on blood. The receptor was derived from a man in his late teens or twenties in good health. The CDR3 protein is CASSREGPYEQYF. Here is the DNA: TGTGCCAGTTCAAGGGAGGGCCCCTACGAGCAGTACTTC.